This T cell receptor beta chain was documented in a study of blood T cell repertoires in COVID-19. Study overall: PBMCs, B-cell-depleted T cells, or T cells provided the cDNA or gDNA that made up the material.

This CDR3 spans 15 amino acids. V was clipped by 2 bases and J by 4 bases, with 14 bases between them. The germline gives CDR1 LNHNV, CDR2 YYDKDF (reference sequence). Seattle participants joined during active infection and were tracked over time. The protocol was immunoSEQ multiplex PCR, while the TCRdb copy is restricted to in-frame clones and leaves out a portion. The table includes over 250,000 clones, 88% detected once. Sequenced input: peripheral blood. This rearrangement joins TRBV15 to TRBJ1-1; TRBD1 might be the D (6 bases). This receptor was obtained from a woman aged 70-85 years with COVID-19, enrolled during active disease. CDR3: CATSRLRGPLTEAFF. The CDR3 DNA follows: TGTGCCACCAGCAGACTCAGGGGTCCACTCACTGAAGCTTTCTTT.